This T cell receptor (beta chain) was sequenced during a study of cytomegalovirus exposure and HLA in healthy donors. Germline V lookup: CDR1 SGHRS, CDR2 YFSETQ. V was shortened by 4 bases and J by 3 bases, with 19 bases between the two germline ends. The CDR3 runs 16 residues. To note about this clone: Its target is unknown.

Primers included in the PCR were 60 Vbeta and 13 Jbeta primers. Repertoires were generated with immunoSEQ multiplex PCR, while TCRdb's copy carries only in-frame clones and drops some. The sample consists of around 87,000 clones, 81% of them appearing once. Broader study findings: What TCR beta sequences reportedly achieved was accurate prediction of HLA-A and HLA-B alleles in most subjects.

The receptor's source is a girl aged 2 to 10 in good health and CMV-seropositive. V gene TRBV5-1 combines with J gene TRBJ1-1; no clear D gene. Sequencing was done on a sample of PBMCs. In nucleotides, the CDR3 is TGCGCCAGCAGCCCAGTCTCAGGTATACTTTACACTGAAGCTTTCTTT. Amino acids: CASSPVSGILYTEAFF.